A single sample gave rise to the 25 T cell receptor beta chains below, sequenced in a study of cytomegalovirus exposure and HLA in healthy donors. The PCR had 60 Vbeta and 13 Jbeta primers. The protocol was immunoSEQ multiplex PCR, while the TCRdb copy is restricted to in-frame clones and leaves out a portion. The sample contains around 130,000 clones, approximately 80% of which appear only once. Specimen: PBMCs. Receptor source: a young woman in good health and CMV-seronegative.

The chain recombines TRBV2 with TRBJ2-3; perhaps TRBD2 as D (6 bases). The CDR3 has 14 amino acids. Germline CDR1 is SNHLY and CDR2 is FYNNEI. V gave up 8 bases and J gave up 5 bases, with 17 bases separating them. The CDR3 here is CASAFKLEGDTQYF. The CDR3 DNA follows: TGTGCCAGCGCCTTCAAATTGGAGGGAGATACGCAGTATTTT.

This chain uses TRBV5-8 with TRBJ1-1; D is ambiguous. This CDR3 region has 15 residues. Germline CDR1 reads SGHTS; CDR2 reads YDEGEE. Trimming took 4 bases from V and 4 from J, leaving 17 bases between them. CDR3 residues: CASSLRGPGSTEAFF. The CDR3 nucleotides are TGTGCCAGCAGCCTAAGAGGCCCGGGGAGCACTGAAGCTTTCTTT.

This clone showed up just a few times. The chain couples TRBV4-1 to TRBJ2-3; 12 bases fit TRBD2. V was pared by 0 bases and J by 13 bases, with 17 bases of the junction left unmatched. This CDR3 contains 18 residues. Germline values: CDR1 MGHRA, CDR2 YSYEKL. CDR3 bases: TGCGCCAGCAGCCAAGAATGGGTAGTCCTAGCGGGAGGGAGTGGGAAGTATTTT. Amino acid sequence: CASSQEWVVLAGGSGKYF.

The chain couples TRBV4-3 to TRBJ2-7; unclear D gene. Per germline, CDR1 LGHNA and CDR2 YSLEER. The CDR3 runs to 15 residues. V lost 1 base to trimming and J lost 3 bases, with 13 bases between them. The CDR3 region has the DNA TGCGCCAGCAGCCAAGTAAGGAGTGTCGGCTACGAGCAGTACTTC. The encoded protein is CASSQVRSVGYEQYF.

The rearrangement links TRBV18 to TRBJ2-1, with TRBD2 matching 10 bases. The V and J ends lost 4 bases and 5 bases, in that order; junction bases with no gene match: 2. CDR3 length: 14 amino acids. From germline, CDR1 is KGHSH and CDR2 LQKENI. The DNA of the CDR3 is TGTGCCAGCTCACGGACTAGCGGAGACAATGAGCAGTTCTTC. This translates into CASSRTSGDNEQFF. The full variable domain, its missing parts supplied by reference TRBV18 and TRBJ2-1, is NAGVMQNPRHLVRRRGQEARLRCSPMKGHSHVYWYRQLPEEGLKFMVYLQKENIIDESGMPKERFSAEFPKEGPSILRIQQVVRGDSAAYFCASSRTSGDNEQFFGPGTRLTVL.

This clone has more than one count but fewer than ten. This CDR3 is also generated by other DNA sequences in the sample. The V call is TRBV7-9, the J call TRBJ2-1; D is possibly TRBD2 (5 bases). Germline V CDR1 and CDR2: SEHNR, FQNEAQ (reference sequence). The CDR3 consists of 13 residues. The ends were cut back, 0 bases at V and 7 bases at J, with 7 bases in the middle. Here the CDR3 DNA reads TGTGCCAGCAGCTTAGCGGGCGGGAATGAGCAGTTCTTC. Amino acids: CASSLAGGNEQFF. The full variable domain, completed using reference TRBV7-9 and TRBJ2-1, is DTGVSQNPRHKITKRGQNVTFRCDPISEHNRLYWYRQTLGQGPEFLTYFQNEAQLEKSRLLSDRFSAERPKGSFSTLEIQRTEQGDSAMYLCASSLAGGNEQFFGPGTRLTVL.

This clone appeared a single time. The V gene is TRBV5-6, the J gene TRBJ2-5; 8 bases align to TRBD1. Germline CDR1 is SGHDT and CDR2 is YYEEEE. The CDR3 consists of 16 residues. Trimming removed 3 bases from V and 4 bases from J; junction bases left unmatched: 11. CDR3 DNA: TGTGCCAGCAGCTCCGACAGGGGAAGAGGTCGAGAGACCCAGTACTTC. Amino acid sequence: CASSSDRGRGRETQYF.

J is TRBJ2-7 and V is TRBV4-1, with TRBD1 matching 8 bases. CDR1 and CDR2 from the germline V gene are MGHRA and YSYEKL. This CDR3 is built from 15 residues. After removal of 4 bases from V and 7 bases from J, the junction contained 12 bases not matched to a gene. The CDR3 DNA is TGCGCCAGCAGCCTAAATGCAGGGGGCGGGCGGGAGCAGTACTTC. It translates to CASSLNAGGGREQYF.

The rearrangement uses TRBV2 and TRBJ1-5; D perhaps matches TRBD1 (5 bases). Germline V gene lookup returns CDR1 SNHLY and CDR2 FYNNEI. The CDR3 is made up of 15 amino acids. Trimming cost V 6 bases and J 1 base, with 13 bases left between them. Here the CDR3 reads CASSRRQFSNQPQHF. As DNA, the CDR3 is TGTGCCAGCAGCCGAAGACAGTTCAGCAATCAGCCCCAGCATTTT.

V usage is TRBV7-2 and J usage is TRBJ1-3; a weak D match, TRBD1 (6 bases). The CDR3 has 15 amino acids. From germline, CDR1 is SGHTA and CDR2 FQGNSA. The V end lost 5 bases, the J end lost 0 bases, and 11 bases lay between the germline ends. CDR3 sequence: CASSPRQASGNTIYF. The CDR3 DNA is TGTGCCAGCAGCCCCCGACAGGCCTCTGGAAACACCATATATTTT.

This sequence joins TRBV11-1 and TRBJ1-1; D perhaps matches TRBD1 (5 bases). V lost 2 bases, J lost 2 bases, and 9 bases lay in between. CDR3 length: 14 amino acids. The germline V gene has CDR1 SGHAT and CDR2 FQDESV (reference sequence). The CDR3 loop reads CASSLQGFNTEAFF. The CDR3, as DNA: TGTGCCAGCAGCTTACAGGGCTTTAACACTGAAGCTTTCTTT.

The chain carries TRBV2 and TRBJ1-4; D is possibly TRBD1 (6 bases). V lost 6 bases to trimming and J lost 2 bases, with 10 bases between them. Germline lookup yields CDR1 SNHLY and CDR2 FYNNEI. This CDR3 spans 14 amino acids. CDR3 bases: TGTGCCAGCAGAGAAACAGGGACTAATGAAAAACTGTTTTTT. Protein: CASRETGTNEKLFF.

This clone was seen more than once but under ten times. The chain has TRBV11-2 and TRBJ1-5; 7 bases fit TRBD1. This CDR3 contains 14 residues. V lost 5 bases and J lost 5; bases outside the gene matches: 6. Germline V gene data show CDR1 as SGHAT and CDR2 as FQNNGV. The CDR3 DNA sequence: TGTGCCAGCAGCCGCGGACAGGCCGATCAGCCCCAGCATTTT. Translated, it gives CASSRGQADQPQHF.

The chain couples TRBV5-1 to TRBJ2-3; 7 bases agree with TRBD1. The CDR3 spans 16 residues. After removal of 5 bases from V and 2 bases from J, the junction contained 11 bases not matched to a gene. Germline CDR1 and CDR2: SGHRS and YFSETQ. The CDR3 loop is CASSTTGAGSTDTQYF. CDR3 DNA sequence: TGCGCCAGCAGTACTACAGGGGCTGGGTCCACAGATACGCAGTATTTT.

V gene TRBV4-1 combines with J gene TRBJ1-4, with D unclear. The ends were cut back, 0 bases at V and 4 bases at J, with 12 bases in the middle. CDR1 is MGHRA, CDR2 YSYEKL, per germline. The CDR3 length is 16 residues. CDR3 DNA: TGCGCCAGCAGCCAAGATATGGCCCGCGGTAATGAAAAACTGTTTTTT. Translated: CASSQDMARGNEKLFF.

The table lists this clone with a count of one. The CDR3 nucleotides read TGTGCCAGCAGTTTTCCAGCGGGGGGCCTCTCCTACGAGCAGTACTTC. Translating gives CASSFPAGGLSYEQYF. The chain combines TRBV11-2 with TRBJ2-7, with 9 bases identical to TRBD2. Germline V CDR1 and CDR2: SGHAT, FQNNGV. J was trimmed by 0 bases and V by 6 bases; bases with no gene match: 9. The CDR3 has 16 amino acids.

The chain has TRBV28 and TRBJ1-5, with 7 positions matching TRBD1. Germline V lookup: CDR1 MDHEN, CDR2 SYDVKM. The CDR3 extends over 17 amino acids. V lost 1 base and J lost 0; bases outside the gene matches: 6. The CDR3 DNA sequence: TGTGCCAGCAGTTTATCCCAGGGGGTACTTAGCAATCAGCCCCAGCATTTT. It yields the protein CASSLSQGVLSNQPQHF.

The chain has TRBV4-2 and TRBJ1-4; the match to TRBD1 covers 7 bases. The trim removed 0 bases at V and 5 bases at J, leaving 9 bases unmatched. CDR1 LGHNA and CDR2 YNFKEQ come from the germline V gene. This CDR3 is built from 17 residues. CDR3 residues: CASSQEKPGQLNEKLFF. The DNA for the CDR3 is TGTGCCAGCAGCCAAGAAAAGCCGGGACAGCTAAATGAAAAACTGTTTTTT.

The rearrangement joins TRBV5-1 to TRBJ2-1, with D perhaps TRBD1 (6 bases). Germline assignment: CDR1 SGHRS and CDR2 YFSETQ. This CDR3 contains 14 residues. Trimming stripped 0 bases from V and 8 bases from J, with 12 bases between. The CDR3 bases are TGCGCCAGCAGCTTGGGGGGGCCCCGCGATGAGCAGTTCTTC. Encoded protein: CASSLGGPRDEQFF.

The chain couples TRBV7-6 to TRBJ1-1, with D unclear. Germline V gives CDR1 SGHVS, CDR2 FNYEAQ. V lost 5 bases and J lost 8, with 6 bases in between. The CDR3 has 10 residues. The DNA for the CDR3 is TGTGCCAGCAGCCCCAGGGAAGCTTTCTTT. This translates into CASSPREAFF.

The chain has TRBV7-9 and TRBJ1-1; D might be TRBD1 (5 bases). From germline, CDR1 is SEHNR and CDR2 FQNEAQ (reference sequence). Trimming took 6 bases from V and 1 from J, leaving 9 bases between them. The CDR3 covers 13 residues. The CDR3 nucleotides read TGTGCCAGCAGGCACCAGGGGAACACTGAAGCTTTCTTT. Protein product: CASRHQGNTEAFF.

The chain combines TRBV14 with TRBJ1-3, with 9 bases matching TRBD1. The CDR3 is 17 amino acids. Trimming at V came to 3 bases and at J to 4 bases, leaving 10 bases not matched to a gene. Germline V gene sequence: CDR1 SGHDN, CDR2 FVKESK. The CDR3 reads CASSQMLGQGYGNTIYF. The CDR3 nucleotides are TGTGCCAGCAGCCAGATGCTGGGACAGGGTTACGGAAACACCATATATTTT.

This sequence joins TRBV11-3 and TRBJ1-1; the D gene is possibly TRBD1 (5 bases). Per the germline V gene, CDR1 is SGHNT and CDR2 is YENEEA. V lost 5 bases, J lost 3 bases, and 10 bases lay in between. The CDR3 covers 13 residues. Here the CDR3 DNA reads TGTGCCAGCAGCCCCCGGGGGGACACTGAAGCTTTCTTT. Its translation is CASSPRGDTEAFF. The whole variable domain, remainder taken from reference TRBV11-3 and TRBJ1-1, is EAGVVQSPRYKIIEKKQPVAFWCNPISGHNTLYWYLQNLGQGPELLIRYENEEAVDDSQLPKDRFSAERLKGVDSTLKIQPAELGDSAVYLCASSPRGDTEAFFGQGTRLTVV.

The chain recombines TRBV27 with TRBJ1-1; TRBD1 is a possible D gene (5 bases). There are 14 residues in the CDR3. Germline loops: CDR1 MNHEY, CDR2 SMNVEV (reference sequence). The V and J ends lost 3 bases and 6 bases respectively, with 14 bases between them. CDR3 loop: CASSFGAGWAEAFF. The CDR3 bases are TGTGCCAGCAGTTTTGGGGCAGGGTGGGCTGAAGCTTTCTTT.

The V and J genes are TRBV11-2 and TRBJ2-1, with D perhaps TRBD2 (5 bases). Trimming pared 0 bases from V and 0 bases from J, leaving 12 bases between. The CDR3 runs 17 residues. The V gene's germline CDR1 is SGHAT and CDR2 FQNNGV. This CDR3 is CASSLDGAVVSYNEQFF. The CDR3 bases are TGTGCCAGCAGCTTAGATGGAGCGGTGGTCTCCTACAATGAGCAGTTCTTC.